The 32 T cell receptor beta chains below all came from one sample that was sequenced in a study of T cell repertoires in cytomegalovirus infection. MiXCR, run by TCRdb on the reads, gives a single entry per CDR3 protein. The sample carries under 600,000 distinct CDR3 sequences, 16% recorded once. Source material: CD8+ T cells from PBMCs. All receptors come from a human donor in good health (CMV status not recorded). Some clones in this sample may be carry-over from other donors' samples.

This clonotype was found a few times. The rearrangement joins TRBV19 to TRBJ1-2, with D tentatively TRBD1 (5 bases). V was clipped by 7 bases and J by 8 bases, with 17 bases between them. The CDR3 contains 13 residues. Germline assignment: CDR1 LNHDA and CDR2 SQIVND (reference sequence). The CDR3 region is CASMPGGGRGYTF. As DNA, the CDR3 is TGTGCCAGTATGCCCGGGGGAGGAAGGGGCTACACCTTC.

This clonotype was counted many times. The J gene is TRBJ2-7, the V gene TRBV5-5; D might be TRBD1 (6 bases). Trimming shortened V by 5 bases and J by 3 bases, and 21 bases separated the two germline ends. The CDR3 has 16 amino acids. Germline V gene lookup returns CDR1 SGHKS and CDR2 YYEKEE (reference sequence). Here the CDR3 reads CASSNSQQGEGYEQYF. For the CDR3, the DNA is TGTGCCAGCAGTAATTCGCAACAGGGAGAGGGCTACGAGCAGTACTTC.

In this sample, this clonotype turned up a few times. The chain has TRBV12-3 or TRBV12-4 and TRBJ1-1; 7 bases are shared with TRBD1. There are 13 residues in the CDR3. J gave up 10 bases and V 6 bases, and 11 bases lay outside the gene matches. CDR3 amino acids: CASSSRQGVRAFF. DNA of the CDR3: TGTGCCAGCAGCTCGAGACAGGGTGTGCGAGCTTTCTTT.

This clonotype has ten or more counts. The genes are TRBV11-2 and TRBJ2-5; 13 bases fit TRBD2. The V gene end was trimmed by 9 bases and the J gene end by 1 base; junction bases not matched to a gene: 5. The CDR3 loop spans 15 amino acids. The V gene's germline CDR1 is SGHAT and CDR2 FQNNGV. As DNA, the CDR3 is TGTGCCAGTAGAGGACTAGCGGGGGTCCAAGAGACCCAGTACTTC. This translates into CASRGLAGVQETQYF.

This clonotype appeared many times. V usage is TRBV6-1 and J usage is TRBJ2-2, with unresolved D. Trimming took off 4 bases at V and 6 bases at J, with 0 bases between the two ends. CDR1 and CDR2 (germline): MNHNS, SASEGT. The CDR3 loop spans 10 amino acids. The CDR3: CASSAGELFF. DNA for the CDR3: TGTGCCAGCAGTGCCGGGGAGCTGTTTTTT.

The chain links TRBV9 to TRBJ1-2, with no clear D. V lost 4 bases, J lost 2 bases, and 12 bases lay in between. The CDR3 totals 14 residues. Germline assignment: CDR1 SGDLS and CDR2 YYNGEE. CDR3 residues: CASSTATRNYGYTF. DNA for the CDR3: TGTGCCAGCAGCACAGCGACACGGAACTATGGCTACACCTTC.

Only a few counts were recorded for this clonotype. The rearrangement links TRBV9 to TRBJ1-5; TRBD1 aligns across 11 bases. V was pared by 0 bases and J by 0 bases, with 5 bases of the junction left unmatched. Germline V lookup: CDR1 SGDLS, CDR2 YYNGEE. CDR3 length equals 18 residues. CDR3 in amino acids: CASSVGDRGDDSNQPQHF. CDR3 bases: TGTGCCAGCAGCGTAGGGGACAGGGGGGATGATAGCAATCAGCCCCAGCATTTT.

This CDR3 is CASSVRGRNEQFF. In nucleotides, the CDR3 is TGTGCCAGCAGTGTCCGAGGTCGGAATGAGCAGTTCTTC. This chain links TRBV27 with TRBJ2-1; D unresolved. Trimming shortened V by 5 bases and J by 7 bases, and 12 bases separated the two germline ends. Germline V gives CDR1 MNHEY, CDR2 SMNVEV (reference sequence). The CDR3 length is 13 residues.

As regards this clonotype: A much larger clone differs from this one at a single base, so this may be a read error. The chain has TRBV11-1 and TRBJ2-1, with 11 bases that match TRBD2. CDR3 length: 21 residues. The germline gives CDR1 SGHAT, CDR2 FQDESV (reference sequence). The trim removed 5 bases at V and 4 bases at J, leaving 22 bases unmatched. The CDR3: CASSPPEPLLAGERFYNEQFF. Written as DNA, the CDR3 is TGTGCCAGCAGCCCCCCAGAACCCCTACTAGCGGGGGAGAGGTTTTACAATGAGCAGTTCTTC.

A few counts support this clonotype. The chain is built from TRBV15 and TRBJ1-5; unclear D gene. The CDR3 loop spans 13 amino acids. V lost 1 base, J lost 7 bases, and 8 bases lay in between. CDR1 and CDR2 from the germline V gene are LNHNV and YYDKDF (reference sequence). The CDR3 region has the DNA TGTGCCACCAGCAGAGTCCCAGGCCAGCCCCAGCATTTT. Translated, it gives CATSRVPGQPQHF.

The chain recombines TRBV29-1 with TRBJ2-1; the match to TRBD2 covers 7 bases. The J segment lost 8 bases and the V segment lost 3 bases, leaving 1 base of the junction unmatched. Germline CDR1 is SQVTM and CDR2 is ANQGSEA. The CDR3 contains 11 residues. In DNA, the CDR3 is TGCAGCGTTGATCGGGGGGATGAGCAGTTCTTC. It encodes CSVDRGDEQFF.

This clonotype appeared a few times. The J gene is TRBJ2-7, the V gene TRBV4-1; D gene ambiguous. CDR3 length: 13 residues. Trimming took off 0 bases at V and 6 bases at J, with 9 bases between the two ends. The germline CDR1 and CDR2 sequences are MGHRA and YSYEKL. CDR3 sequence reads: CASSQDTDLEQYF. CDR3 sequence (DNA): TGCGCCAGCAGCCAAGATACCGACCTCGAGCAGTACTTC.

This clonotype was observed a handful of times. The CDR3 loop reads CASSSLDGHNQPQHF. The CDR3 region has the DNA TGTGCCAGCAGTTCCCTGGACGGTCACAATCAGCCCCAGCATTTT. This sequence joins TRBV27 and TRBJ1-5; no clear D. CDR1 MNHEY and CDR2 SMNVEV come from the germline V gene (reference sequence). V dropped 4 bases and J dropped 3 bases, with 13 bases sitting between them. The CDR3 loop spans 15 amino acids.

This clonotype was seen repeatedly, ten times or more. The chain is built from TRBV28 and TRBJ2-2; weak D call: TRBD2 (5 bases). V was cut by 2 bases and J by 4 bases, with 11 bases left in between. Germline lookup yields CDR1 MDHEN and CDR2 SYDVKM. The CDR3 totals 15 residues. In nucleotides, the CDR3 is TGTGCCAGCAGTTTAAACGGGGATAGCACCGGGGAGCTGTTTTTT. Its translation is CASSLNGDSTGELFF.

This clonotype was found many times. The chain uses TRBV12-3 or TRBV12-4 and TRBJ2-7; TRBD1 agrees at 8 bases. This CDR3 comprises 12 residues. With 4 bases clipped from V and 7 bases from J, the junction kept 3 bases outside the gene matches. CDR3 nucleotide sequence: TGTGCCAGCAGTTCGCGACAGGGGGAGCAGTACTTC. Translation gives CASSSRQGEQYF.

There are many counts of this clonotype. The V call is TRBV10-3, the J call TRBJ1-1; D is ambiguous. Germline-derived CDR1 and CDR2 are ENHRY and SYGVKD. The V end lost 3 bases, the J end lost 0 bases, and 8 bases lay between the germline ends. The CDR3 sequence is 14 residues long. CDR3 DNA sequence: TGTGCCATCAGTGACGTCGGGGTGAACACTGAAGCTTTCTTT. Amino acid sequence: CAISDVGVNTEAFF.

This clonotype has a count of ten or more. In DNA form, the CDR3 reads TGTGCCATCAACCCGGGAGGGGACAGGGGAAGCACCGGGGAGCTGTTTTTT. As protein: CAINPGGDRGSTGELFF. This chain uses TRBV10-3 with TRBJ2-2; 10 bases fit TRBD1. Germline values: CDR1 ENHRY, CDR2 SYGVKD. The junction had 12 bases not matched to a gene; V was cut back by 7 bases and J by 4 bases. The CDR3 extends over 17 amino acids.

This clonotype was seen ten or more times. The chain couples TRBV12-3 or TRBV12-4 to TRBJ1-1; 7 nucleotides line up with TRBD1. Trimming at V came to 7 bases and at J to 1 base, leaving 9 bases not matched to a gene. CDR3 length: 15 amino acids. The DNA for the CDR3 is TGTGCCAGCAATAGCAGGGGGGCAAAGAACACTGAAGCTTTCTTT. Protein sequence: CASNSRGAKNTEAFF.

The genes are TRBV2 and TRBJ1-1; 7 bases align to TRBD1. This CDR3 has 15 residues. From germline, CDR1 is SNHLY and CDR2 FYNNEI. Trimming at V came to 2 bases and at J to 0 bases, leaving 3 bases not matched to a gene. CDR3 amino acids: CASSEWDRLNTEAFF. CDR3 coding DNA: TGTGCCAGCAGTGAATGGGACAGATTGAACACTGAAGCTTTCTTT.

This clonotype appeared many times. The chain recombines TRBV6-1 with TRBJ1-6; 9 bases line up with TRBD1. This CDR3 has 15 residues. V gave up 6 bases and J gave up 5 bases; unmatched junction bases: 5. Germline loops: CDR1 MNHNS, CDR2 SASEGT. In nucleotides, the CDR3 is TGTGCCAGCAGGACAGGGGGAGTTGATAATTCACCCCTCCACTTT. Protein sequence: CASRTGGVDNSPLHF.

This clonotype was recorded many times. V gene TRBV4-1 combines with J gene TRBJ2-2, with 8 positions matching TRBD2. V was pared by 0 bases and J by 0 bases, with 0 bases of the junction left unmatched. CDR1 MGHRA and CDR2 YSYEKL come from the germline V gene. The CDR3 extends over 16 amino acids. Written as DNA, the CDR3 is TGCGCCAGCAGCCAAGAGGGACTAGCGAACACCGGGGAGCTGTTTTTT. Its protein is CASSQEGLANTGELFF.

This clonotype was seen only a few times. This chain joins TRBV5-8 and TRBJ2-7; tentatively, D is TRBD1 (5 bases). Germline values: CDR1 SGHTS, CDR2 YDEGEE. The CDR3 totals 13 residues. V lost 10 bases, J lost 0 bases, and 14 bases lay in between. Written as DNA, the CDR3 is TGTGCCGGCCCACAGGCGTACTCCTACGAGCAGTACTTC. Residues: CAGPQAYSYEQYF.

V gene TRBV19 combines with J gene TRBJ2-7; D gene ambiguous. CDR3 length equals 14 residues. V was cut by 6 bases and J by 3 bases, with 15 bases left in between. The V gene's germline CDR1 is LNHDA and CDR2 SQIVND (reference sequence). DNA for the CDR3: TGTGCCAGTAGCCCCCTGGTATCAGGCTACGAGCAGTACTTC. Translation: CASSPLVSGYEQYF. Full variable domain (outside the CDR3, taken from reference TRBV19 and TRBJ2-7): DGGITQSPKYLFRKEGQNVTLSCEQNLNHDAMYWYRQDPGQGLRLIYYSQIVNDFQKGDIAEGYSVSREKKESFPLTVTSAQKNPTAFYLCASSPLVSGYEQYFGPGTRLTVT.

V and J are TRBV6-1 and TRBJ1-1; possible D gene TRBD1, 6 bases. This CDR3 has 13 residues. The V gene lost 8 bases and the J gene lost 3 bases, with 13 bases spanning the gap. Germline-derived CDR1 and CDR2 are MNHNS and SASEGT. The CDR3 nucleotides read TGTGCCAGCGAGCGACAGGTATACACTGAAGCTTTCTTT. Translating gives CASERQVYTEAFF.

In this sample, this clonotype turned up many times. This may stem from a read error, because a much larger clone lies one nucleotide away. The CDR3 nucleotides read TGTGCCAGCAGCATAGCGGGGGGCACAGATACGCAGTATTTT. Its translation is CASSIAGGTDTQYF. The chain couples TRBV7-3 to TRBJ2-3; the match to TRBD2 covers 9 bases. The germline CDR1 and CDR2 sequences are SGHTA and FQGTGA. The CDR3 consists of 14 residues. V dropped 5 bases and J dropped 1; count of bases not matched to a gene: 1.

This clonotype has just a few counts. This chain uses TRBV28 with TRBJ2-2; D perhaps matches TRBD1 (6 bases). CDR1 MDHEN and CDR2 SYDVKM come from the germline V gene. This CDR3 contains 16 residues. Trimming removed 2 bases from V and 6 bases from J, with 16 bases in between. The CDR3 region is CASSLGPLPGAGELFF. CDR3 nucleotides: TGTGCCAGCAGTTTAGGCCCTCTACCAGGGGCCGGGGAGCTGTTTTTT. The whole variable domain, filled in from reference TRBV28 and TRBJ2-2, reads DVKVTQSSRYLVKRTGEKVFLECVQDMDHENMFWYRQDPGLGLRLIYFSYDVKMKEKGDIPEGYSVSREKKERFSLILESASTNQTSMYLCASSLGPLPGAGELFFGEGSRLTVL.

The CDR3 region is CASSLRAGVSQPQHF. The CDR3 DNA follows: TGTGCCAGCAGTTTACGGGCAGGGGTCAGTCAGCCCCAGCATTTT. The J gene is TRBJ1-5, the V gene TRBV28; perhaps TRBD1 as D (6 bases). The CDR3 totals 15 residues. In germline, CDR1 is MDHEN, CDR2 SYDVKM. V shed 2 bases and J shed 6 bases, with 14 bases lying between them.

This clonotype was seen a few times. This sequence joins TRBV24-1 and TRBJ2-1, with TRBD1 as a possible D gene (6 bases). Trimming took 2 bases from V and 5 from J, leaving 9 bases between them. Germline CDR1 is KGHDR and CDR2 is SFDVKD. The CDR3 spans 14 residues. The DNA of the CDR3 is TGTGCCACCAGTGATTGGACAGTCCACAATGAGCAGTTCTTC. Encoded protein: CATSDWTVHNEQFF.

There are a few counts of this clonotype. One base away lies a much larger clone, so this may be a sequencing read error. The chain uses TRBV14 and TRBJ1-1, with TRBD1 as a possible D gene (5 bases). CDR3 length equals 11 residues. Trimming removed 3 bases at V and 7 bases at J, with 6 bases between. Germline values: CDR1 SGHDN, CDR2 FVKESK. The CDR3 region has the DNA TGTGCCAGCAGCCAGGGGGGTGAAGCTTTCTTT. Residues: CASSQGGEAFF.

This clonotype was seen at least ten times. V gene TRBV5-4 combines with J gene TRBJ1-1, with D tentatively TRBD1 (5 bases). This CDR3 contains 11 residues. V lost 5 bases, J lost 11 bases, and 13 bases lay in between. Germline-derived CDR1 and CDR2 are SGHNT and YYREEE (reference sequence). The CDR3 is CASRSGGEAFF. DNA of the CDR3: TGTGCCAGCAGGTCCGGGGGGGAGGCTTTCTTT.

The rearrangement links TRBV19 to TRBJ2-7; 12 bases are a match to TRBD2. The germline V gene encodes CDR1 LNHDA and CDR2 SQIVND (reference sequence). This CDR3 has 15 amino acids. The ends lost 3 bases at V and 2 bases at J; junction bases unmatched: 2. CDR3 in amino acids: CASSISSGRAYEQYF. CDR3 bases: TGTGCCAGTAGTATCTCTAGCGGGAGGGCCTACGAGCAGTACTTC.

Only a few counts were recorded for this clonotype. V is TRBV7-9 and J is TRBJ1-1; tentatively, D is TRBD1 (6 bases). CDR1 is SEHNR and CDR2 is FQNEAQ in the germline V gene (reference sequence). Between the trimmed V and J ends, which lost 2 bases and 8 bases, there was a span of 18 bases. CDR3 length: 15 residues. In DNA form, the CDR3 reads TGTGCCAGCAGCTTAAGGGGGAAAGGGGATCCGGAAGCTTTCTTT. Translated: CASSLRGKGDPEAFF.